What follows are 9 T cell receptor beta chains derived from one specimen sequenced in a study of shared clonotypes between healthy human individuals (dated by TCRdb to 2020 to 2021). For the CD8 naive samples, CD45RO-negative cells were positively selected for CCR7, yielding a CD45RA+CCR7+ population from which TemRA cells were excluded. Libraries were built with the immunoSEQ multiplex PCR assay. TCRdb mirrors the immuneACCESS table, restricted to in-frame sequences. Some clones are absent from its copies; in checked studies, under half trace to an unresolved V gene, and the reason for the others is unknown. The table for this sample lists just over 2,000,000 clones; about 95% of them were counted only once. 1.1% of the sample is taken by the ten largest. Sequencing was done on a sample of naive CD8+ T cells sorted from blood. In the paper's terms, the cell subset or site label means: CD45RA+CCR7+. Receptor source: a man aged 18 to 35 in good health.

In this sample, this clone turned up once. Other DNA sequences in this specimen translate into the identical CDR3. The chain joins TRBV6-6 to TRBJ2-1, with 8 bases that match TRBD2. Germline CDR1 and CDR2: MNHNY and SVGAGI (reference sequence). The CDR3 length is 15 residues. V lost 6 bases to trimming and J lost 0 bases; unmatched junction nucleotides: 4. Here the CDR3 DNA reads TGTGCCAGCAGCCCCAGCGGGAGCTCCTACAATGAGCAGTTCTTC. Translating gives CASSPSGSSYNEQFF.

The chain's CDR3 is CASSSGTGNTIYF. The CDR3 DNA sequence: TGTGCCAGCAGCTCCGGGACAGGAAACACCATATATTTT. This chain uses TRBV7-2 with TRBJ1-3; tentatively, D is TRBD1 (6 bases). Germline V gene lookup returns CDR1 SGHTA and CDR2 FQGNSA. The CDR3 length is 13 residues. V shed 4 bases and J shed 4 bases, with 8 bases lying between them. Filled out from reference TRBV7-2 and TRBJ1-3, the complete variable domain reads GAGVSQSPSNKVTEKGKDVELRCDPISGHTALYWYRQSLGQGLEFLIYFQGNSAPDKSGLPSDRFSAERTGGSVSTLTIQRTQQEDSAVYLCASSSGTGNTIYFGEGSWLTVV.

The V call is TRBV5-4, the J call TRBJ1-3; possibly TRBD1 for D (5 bases). The CDR3 has 19 amino acids. The germline V gene has CDR1 SGHNT and CDR2 YYREEE (reference sequence). The germline V and J ends were trimmed by 0 bases and 3 bases, with 22 bases remaining between them. CDR3 residues: CASSLGGQGDFPGGNTIYF. CDR3 sequence (DNA): TGTGCCAGCAGCTTGGGTGGGCAGGGAGACTTCCCCGGTGGAAACACCATATATTTT.

V and J are TRBV7-9 and TRBJ1-4; no definite D call. Germline-derived CDR1 and CDR2 are SEHNR and FQNEAQ (reference sequence). This CDR3 is built from 15 residues. V gave up 4 bases and J gave up 0 bases, with 9 bases separating them. DNA of the CDR3: TGTGCCAGCAGCTCGTCCGGGACAACTAATGAAAAACTGTTTTTT. It encodes CASSSSGTTNEKLFF.

On this clone: A read error is likely, as this CDR3 ends without the conserved phenylalanine or tryptophan. No DNA is shown, since the ends of the CDR3 on it are uncertain; the CDR3 is the one TCRdb lists. This rearrangement joins TRBV12-2 to TRBJ2-3; the table's D call, TRBD1, has no DNA check behind it. TRBV12-2 is a pseudogene segment. The CDR3 is 11 amino acids long, termini counted. The CDR3 region is CASRLPGGRGE.

The CDR3 protein is CASSFGGAAYEQYF. The CDR3 DNA reads as TGTGCCAGCAGCTTTGGGGGGGCTGCCTACGAGCAGTACTTC. This chain uses TRBV13 with TRBJ2-7; tentatively, D is TRBD2 (7 bases). CDR1 is PRHDT and CDR2 is FYEKMQ in the germline V gene (reference sequence). Trimming removed 3 bases at V and 2 bases at J, with 11 bases between. The CDR3 sequence is 14 residues long.

V usage is TRBV5-6 and J usage is TRBJ1-3; D gene uncertain. V lost 2 bases and J lost 6, with 12 bases in between. Germline CDR1 SGHDT, CDR2 YYEEEE. This CDR3 is 14 amino acids long. CDR3 DNA: TGTGCCAGCAGCTTAAGTAGAATACTAAACACCATATATTTT. The encoded protein is CASSLSRILNTIYF.

The chain links TRBV5-4 to TRBJ1-3, with 7 bases that match TRBD1. Germline lookup yields CDR1 SGHNT and CDR2 YYREEE (reference sequence). The CDR3 runs to 15 residues. With V trimmed by 5 bases and J by 4 bases, 9 bases remained unmatched. The CDR3 loop is CASRLETGTGNTIYF. The CDR3 DNA reads as TGTGCCAGCAGACTAGAGACAGGGACCGGAAACACCATATATTTT. Looking up the rest from reference TRBV5-4 and TRBJ1-3 gives the full variable domain: ETGVTQSPTHLIKTRGQQVTLRCSSQSGHNTVSWYQQALGQGPQFIFQYYREEENGRGNFPPRFSGLQFPNYSSELNVNALELDDSALYLCASRLETGTGNTIYFGEGSWLTVV.

CDR3 coding DNA: TGCGCCAGCAGTGAATGGACAGGGGTTTTCAATGAGCAGTTCTTC. This gives the protein CASSEWTGVFNEQFF. The chain is built from TRBV10-2 and TRBJ2-1; TRBD1 aligns across 9 bases. The ends lost 3 bases at V and 6 bases at J; junction bases unmatched: 6. Germline-derived CDR1 and CDR2 are WSHSY and SAAADI. This CDR3 is 15 amino acids long.